This TCR beta chain was found in a study of blood T cell repertoires in COVID-19. Study summary: COVID-19 samples, acute and convalescent, were from the United States, Italy and Spain. T cells, B-cell-depleted T cells, or PBMCs provided the cDNA or gDNA that served as material.

Per the authors' pipeline: Amplification with reference gene primers provided the estimates of nucleated cell counts. Here immunoSEQ multiplex PCR was the method, and the copy in TCRdb shows in-frame clones only, minus some. V and J calls and clone size follow that table, whereas D and trimming were derived from the DNA. The data hold about 200,000 clones, with roughly 90% observed a single time. Followed over time, Seattle patients had been enrolled while infection was active. Germline V lookup: CDR1 LNHDA, CDR2 SQIVND (reference sequence). Between the trimmed V and J ends, which lost 4 bases and 5 bases, there was a span of 17 bases. The CDR3 extends over 15 amino acids.

The TCR was taken from a man between 60 and 70 years old with COVID-19, enrolled during active disease. The genes are TRBV19 and TRBJ2-5; possible D gene TRBD1, 5 bases. Sequenced input: peripheral blood. The CDR3 loop reads CASSTGIGAGETQYF. In nucleotides, the CDR3 is TGTGCCAGTAGTACGGGTATAGGGGCTGGGGAGACCCAGTACTTC. The full variable domain, its missing parts supplied by reference TRBV19 and TRBJ2-5, is DGGITQSPKYLFRKEGQNVTLSCEQNLNHDAMYWYRQDPGQGLRLIYYSQIVNDFQKGDIAEGYSVSREKKESFPLTVTSAQKNPTAFYLCASSTGIGAGETQYFGPGTRLLVL.